The T cell receptor beta chain described here comes from a study of blood T cell repertoires in COVID-19. Study-wide context: Collection of acute and convalescent COVID-19 samples took place in the United States, Italy and Spain. Sample material is recorded as cDNA or gDNA derived from T cells, B-cell-depleted T cells, or PBMCs.

This CDR3 is built from 13 residues. V lost 4 bases and J lost 4, with 11 bases in between. Per germline, CDR1 KGHSH and CDR2 LQKENI. Source study methods: Reference gene primers were amplified, and this amplification served to estimate nucleated cell counts. Data came from immunoSEQ multiplex PCR; TCRdb stores just in-frame clones and leaves some out. V, J and clone size derive from that table, while D and trimming were established from the DNA sequence. In the table there are 100,000 to 150,000 clones, roughly 80% of which are singletons. The sequenced material came from peripheral blood. The receptor was isolated from a man between 65 and 80 years old with acute or convalescent COVID-19. V usage is TRBV18 and J usage is TRBJ2-7; a weak D match, TRBD2 (7 bases). CDR3 DNA sequence: TGTGCCAGCTCACAAGGGGGGGGGTACGAGCAGTACTTC. Its protein product is CASSQGGGYEQYF.